The text below deals with one TCR beta chain. These data belong to a study of OX40 agonist ivuxolimab in advanced cancers. The CDR3 sequence is 15 residues long. V was shortened by 4 bases and J by 6 bases, with 19 bases between the two germline ends. CDR1 SGHTS and CDR2 YDEGEE come from the germline V gene. Using immunoSEQ multiplex PCR, the repertoire was profiled, and TCRdb retains in-frame clones only, with some absent. This sample carries 70,000 or so clones, more than 75% of them seen once, and the ten largest clones take over 5%. The input for sequencing was CD4+ or CD8+ T cells sorted from blood, taken in a trial of the OX40 agonist ivuxolimab. This TCR was recovered from an adult with an advanced solid tumor such as melanoma, head and neck, liver or kidney cancer. The chain employs TRBV5-8 and TRBJ1-1; D may be TRBD1 (5 bases). The CDR3 reads CASSVALRRGAEAFF. The CDR3 DNA follows: TGTGCCAGCAGCGTAGCTCTTCGGAGGGGCGCTGAAGCTTTCTTT. Combining the CDR3 with reference TRBV5-8 and TRBJ1-1 gives the whole variable domain EAGVTQSPTHLIKTRGQQATLRCSPISGHTSVYWYQQALGLGLQFLLWYDEGEERNRGNFPPRFSGRQFPNYSSELNVNALELEDSALYLCASSVALRRGAEAFFGQGTRLTVV.